This TCR beta chain was sequenced in a study of T-cell memory formation after mild COVID-19. Trimming cost V 6 bases and J 9 bases; bases outside gene matches: 12. This CDR3 region has 15 residues. CDR1 is SGHRS and CDR2 is YFSETQ in the germline V gene. Sample barcodes and UMIs were carried by the TCR alpha and TCR beta cDNA libraries that 5'RACE generated with constant-segment primers. A single record per CDR3 protein comes from TCRdb applying MiXCR to the 5' RACE reads. The sample consists of about 49,000 distinct CDR3 sequences, about 7% of them appearing once. The source is a man between 18 and 29 years old who had mild COVID-19 (a few samples of this study predate the infection). Cell type and time point are not known. V usage is TRBV5-1 and J usage is TRBJ2-1; 10 bases are a match to TRBD2. The sample consisted of PBMCs or a T cell subset sorted from them (not recorded which). CDR3 protein: CASTISGLAGAEQFF. CDR3 DNA sequence: TGCGCCAGCACCATTTCGGGTCTAGCGGGGGCTGAGCAGTTCTTC.